Listed here is a single T cell receptor (beta chain). The data are from a study of T cells in Graves' hyperthyroidism and ophthalmopathy. There are 15 residues in the CDR3. Germline V gene data show CDR1 as SGHRS and CDR2 as YFSETQ. With 2 bases clipped from V and 2 bases from J, the junction kept 7 bases outside the gene matches. The investigators amplified TCR beta CDR3 regions from RNA transcripts. Carried out on the TCR CDR3, a first-round RT-PCR used the HTBI primer set. TCRdb reprocessed the multiplex PCR reads with MiXCR, giving one entry per CDR3 protein. The data contain some 370,000 distinct CDR3 sequences, about 18% of them singletons.

The sample consisted of blood. The sequence was obtained from a woman aged 25 to 39 with Graves' hyperthyroidism that later progressed to Graves' ophthalmopathy. The chain is built from TRBV5-1 and TRBJ2-7; 7 positions match TRBD1. The CDR3 DNA reads as TGCGCCAGCAGCTTAAAACGGGACAGCCCCTACGAGCAGTACTTC. Translated, it gives CASSLKRDSPYEQYF.